These 4 T cell receptor beta chains originate from one sample sequenced in a study of blood T cell repertoires in COVID-19. Using immunoSEQ multiplex PCR, the repertoire was profiled, and TCRdb retains in-frame clones only, with some absent. Found here are 140,000 to 150,000 clones, approximately 80% of them singletons; the top ten hold around 16%. The specimen was peripheral blood. Source of these receptors: a man in his forties or fifties with acute or convalescent COVID-19.

This chain uses TRBV7-9 with TRBJ1-1; possibly TRBD1 for D (6 bases). The CDR3 is 15 residues long. CDR1 and CDR2 from the germline V gene are SEHNR and FQNEAQ (reference sequence). The germline V and J ends were trimmed by 4 bases and 4 bases, with 16 bases remaining between them. This CDR3 is CASSSYRDTSTEAFF. The CDR3 DNA follows: TGTGCCAGCAGCTCGTACCGGGACACCTCCACTGAAGCTTTCTTT.

The chain links TRBV28 to TRBJ1-1; 7 bases are shared with TRBD1. V trimming: 7 bases; J trimming: 5 bases; junction bases outside the gene matches: 7. The CDR3 consists of 13 residues. Germline CDR1 reads MDHEN; CDR2 reads SYDVKM. CDR3 in DNA: TGTGCCAGCAACGACAGGGCCGGGACTGAAGCTTTCTTT. It codes for CASNDRAGTEAFF.

The V call is TRBV5-1, the J call TRBJ2-3; 9 bases fit TRBD1. CDR3 size: 14 residues. Looked up from germline, CDR1 is SGHRS and CDR2 is YFSETQ. Trimming removed 4 bases from V and 6 bases from J; junction bases left unmatched: 6. This chain's CDR3 is CASSPDRGGDTQYF. The CDR3 DNA reads as TGCGCCAGCAGCCCAGACAGGGGGGGGGATACGCAGTATTTT.

This chain connects TRBV5-6 to TRBJ2-5; tentatively, D is TRBD1 (5 bases). CDR1 and CDR2 from the germline V gene are SGHDT and YYEEEE. V was shortened by 1 base and J by 0 bases, with 13 bases between the two germline ends. The CDR3 totals 16 residues. CDR3 protein: CASSLTGLGHQETQYF. Here the CDR3 DNA reads TGTGCCAGCAGCTTGACAGGTTTGGGTCACCAAGAGACCCAGTACTTC.